This T cell receptor beta chain is drawn from a study of OX40 agonist ivuxolimab in advanced cancers. Whole-study context: Ivuxolimab is a fully human IgG2 antibody that activates OX40 (CD134). The study enrolled dose-escalation patients with hepatocellular carcinoma, melanoma, renal cell or head and neck cancer.

Looked up from germline, CDR1 is SGHNT and CDR2 is YENEEA. Trimming cost V 5 bases and J 2 bases; bases outside gene matches: 11. This CDR3 spans 17 amino acids. Method: immunoSEQ multiplex PCR; TCRdb's copy keeps in-frame clones and lacks some. The sample has tens of thousands of clones, under 90% seen once. The chain combines TRBV11-3 with TRBJ2-1; 8 positions agree with TRBD2. This specimen consisted of CD4+ or CD8+ T cells sorted from blood, obtained in a trial of the OX40 agonist ivuxolimab. This sequence originates from an adult with an advanced solid tumor such as melanoma, head and neck, liver or kidney cancer. The CDR3 DNA sequence: TGTGCCAGCAGCGGGGAAAGCGGGAGTGGCGCCTACAATGAGCAGTTCTTC. It codes for CASSGESGSGAYNEQFF.